This entry is about one T cell receptor (beta chain). The data belong to a study of T cell changes during pregnancy in multiple sclerosis. Measured with immunoSEQ multiplex PCR; TCRdb has only the in-frame clones, and not every one. The sample holds more than 60,000 clones, about nine tenths seen once. The sequence was collected from a female donor with multiple sclerosis, enrolled in a pregnancy study. The source was peripheral blood, collected in the second trimester of pregnancy.

CDR3 sequence (DNA): TGTGCCAGCTCACCACCGATCGCACAGGGGGAGTTTGGCTACACCTTC. It is translated as CASSPPIAQGEFGYTF. V usage is TRBV18 and J usage is TRBJ1-2; 8 bases align to TRBD1. Unmatched junction bases numbered 10, after V lost 0 bases and J lost 7 bases. Germline V gives CDR1 KGHSH, CDR2 LQKENI. The CDR3 runs 16 residues.